This T cell receptor beta chain comes out of a study of PD-L1 blockade in urothelial cancer. Findings of the study overall: Better survival was forecast by a pretreatment blood TCR clonality below the median.

This sample's time point: peripheral blood 6 weeks after treatment start. CDR1 is SQVTM, CDR2 ANQGSEA, per germline. With 4 bases removed from V and 5 bases from J, the gap between germline ends came to 17 bases. This CDR3 is built from 14 residues. The investigators introduced synthetic TCR analog templates into each PCR as spikes. Profiled with immunoSEQ multiplex PCR; TCRdb holds only in-frame clones, not every one. There are about 50,000 clones in the sample; approximately 78% occur only once, and 8.8% lies in the top ten. On this clone: Antigen specificity is unknown.

The chain carries TRBV29-1 and TRBJ1-2, with no clear D. This clonotype was obtained from a man in his 70s with urothelial cancer. The source was PBMCs, collected around atezolizumab (anti-PD-L1) treatment. In DNA form, the CDR3 reads TGCAGCGTTGGTGGCGGGGAGAGCTCATATGGCTACACCTTC. Amino acids: CSVGGGESSYGYTF.